What follows are 7 T cell receptor beta chains derived from one specimen sequenced in a study of T cell responses to AZD1222 COVID-19 vaccine (dated by TCRdb to about 2021). Preparation of the library involved the immunoSEQ multiplex PCR assay. Imported from immuneACCESS, the table was reduced by TCRdb to in-frame sequences with V and J called. These copies leave out some clones; in studies compared against another copy, an unresolved V gene accounts for under half, and the cause of the remainder is not known. This sample comprises 110,000 or so clones, approximately 90% of them detected only once. Around 4% of the sample is taken by the ten largest. Reading the label with the study, this specimen's time point is: about 28 days (+/-7) after the second vaccine dose. The specimen comprised peripheral blood, sampled 28 days after the second AZD1222 dose. All receptors come from an adult who received the AZD1222 COVID-19 vaccine.

The chain uses TRBV27 and TRBJ1-4; D is undetermined. V dropped 0 bases and J dropped 6 bases, with 8 bases sitting between them. The CDR3 sequence is 14 residues long. Per germline, CDR1 MNHEY and CDR2 SMNVEV (reference sequence). The CDR3 is CASSLSKSHEKLFF. The CDR3 DNA is TGTGCCAGCAGTTTATCGAAATCCCATGAAAAACTGTTTTTT.

V is TRBV19 and J is TRBJ1-5; a possible D gene is TRBD1 (5 bases). Trimming cost V 7 bases and J 4 bases, with 14 bases left between them. The CDR3 spans 14 residues. Germline CDR1 reads LNHDA; CDR2 reads SQIVND (reference sequence). The CDR3 DNA reads as TGTGCCAGTATCGCGGGGGGGGGAAATCAGCCCCAGCATTTT. As protein: CASIAGGGNQPQHF. Full variable domain (outside the CDR3, taken from reference TRBV19 and TRBJ1-5): DGGITQSPKYLFRKEGQNVTLSCEQNLNHDAMYWYRQDPGQGLRLIYYSQIVNDFQKGDIAEGYSVSREKKESFPLTVTSAQKNPTAFYLCASIAGGGNQPQHFGDGTRLSIL.

This chain joins TRBV10-3 and TRBJ1-1, with D possibly matching TRBD1 (6 bases). In germline, CDR1 is ENHRY, CDR2 SYGVKD. Trimming stripped 6 bases from V and 3 bases from J, with 17 bases between. This CDR3 region has 15 residues. CDR3 nucleotides: TGTGCCATCAGGGACATCACAGGGACGGACACTGAAGCTTTCTTT. It specifies CAIRDITGTDTEAFF.

The chain combines TRBV5-1 with TRBJ1-2; 10 bases align to TRBD1. Germline values: CDR1 SGHRS, CDR2 YFSETQ. The V segment lost 0 bases and the J segment 5 bases; nucleotides outside the gene matches: 13. The CDR3 runs 18 residues. CDR3 nucleotide sequence: TGCGCCAGCAGCTTGGAGCTTGTCCGGGACAGGGGAGTTTATGGCTACACCTTC. Protein sequence: CASSLELVRDRGVYGYTF.

The J gene is TRBJ2-5, the V gene TRBV7-9; a weak D match, TRBD2 (7 bases). Looked up from germline, CDR1 is SEHNR and CDR2 is FQNEAQ (reference sequence). Trimming left V 0 bases short and J 7 bases short, with 18 bases between. The CDR3 is 16 amino acids. The DNA of the CDR3 is TGTGCCAGCAGCTTAGCGCTGGGGACATCGGGGGGGACCCAGTACTTC. It is translated as CASSLALGTSGGTQYF. Together with reference TRBV7-9 and TRBJ2-5, the CDR3 gives the full variable domain: DTGVSQNPRHKITKRGQNVTFRCDPISEHNRLYWYRQTLGQGPEFLTYFQNEAQLEKSRLLSDRFSAERPKGSFSTLEIQRTEQGDSAMYLCASSLALGTSGGTQYFGPGTRLLVL.

The chain has TRBV7-9 and TRBJ1-1; D gene ambiguous. Germline lookup yields CDR1 SEHNR and CDR2 FQNEAQ (reference sequence). CDR3 size: 14 residues. Trimming stripped 4 bases from V and 1 base from J, with 10 bases between. The CDR3 spells CASSSGWGNTEAFF. The CDR3 bases are TGTGCCAGCAGCTCGGGTTGGGGGAACACTGAAGCTTTCTTT.

The chain has TRBV5-5 and TRBJ2-1; the D gene is possibly TRBD2 (5 bases). CDR1 and CDR2 from the germline V gene are SGHKS and YYEKEE (reference sequence). CDR3 size: 16 residues. V shed 0 bases and J shed 4 bases, with 14 bases lying between them. CDR3 DNA sequence: TGTGCCAGCAGCTTGGATCCAGGAGGCTATTACAATGAGCAGTTCTTC. It yields the protein CASSLDPGGYYNEQFF.